The clone carrying this TCR beta chain has just a few counts. Germline V gene sequence: CDR1 PRHDT, CDR2 FYEKMQ (reference sequence). The ends lost 5 bases at V and 10 bases at J; junction bases unmatched: 17. There are 16 residues in the CDR3. The sample originates from a study of blood T cell repertoires in COVID-19. Profiled with immunoSEQ multiplex PCR; TCRdb holds only in-frame clones, not every one. The repertoire holds approximately 99,000 clones, with 80% to 85% as singletons. The clonotype originates from a man aged 70-80 years with active or convalescent COVID-19. Sequencing input: peripheral blood. The chain couples TRBV13 to TRBJ1-1, with 9 bases fitting TRBD1. The CDR3 is CASSQFRDRDMLRAFF. CDR3 sequence (DNA): TGTGCCAGCAGCCAATTCCGGGACAGGGATATGTTAAGAGCTTTCTTT.